The present entry profiles one TCR beta chain with its context. Antigen unknown. These data are taken from a study of cytomegalovirus exposure and HLA in healthy donors. Donors were nominally healthy when sampled, though unrecorded immune exposures were likely. This CDR3 spans 15 amino acids. The V gene end was trimmed by 4 bases and the J gene end by 5 bases; junction bases not matched to a gene: 8. The V gene's germline CDR1 is SGHRS and CDR2 YFSETQ. General observations from the study: In a later analysis, compared with equally common non-associated chains, HLA-associated beta chains were more expanded. Several of the most significant clusters were apparently associated with common viral pathogens in a later analysis. Listed as cytomegalovirus-associated were 150 or so TCR beta chains.

Primers: 60 Vbeta forward and 13 Jbeta reverse. Repertoires were generated with immunoSEQ multiplex PCR, while TCRdb's copy carries only in-frame clones and drops some. The repertoire consists of about 190,000 clones, with about 80% occurring once and the leading ten covering about 14%. The genes are TRBV5-1 and TRBJ2-7; TRBD1 agrees at 11 bases. Specimen: PBMCs. This TCR came from a woman aged 25-40 years in good health and CMV-seropositive. The CDR3 bases are TGCGCCAGCAGCCCACGGACAGGGGGCGCGGACGAGCAGTACTTC. Translation gives CASSPRTGGADEQYF.